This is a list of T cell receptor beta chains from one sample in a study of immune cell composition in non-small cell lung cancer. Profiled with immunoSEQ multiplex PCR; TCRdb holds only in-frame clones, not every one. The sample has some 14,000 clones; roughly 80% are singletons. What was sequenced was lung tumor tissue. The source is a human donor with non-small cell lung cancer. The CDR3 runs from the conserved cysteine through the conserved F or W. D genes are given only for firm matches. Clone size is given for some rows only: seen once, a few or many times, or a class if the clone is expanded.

CDR3aa: CASSLAGQRRETQYF; CDR3nt: TGTGCCAGCAGCTTGGCCGGACAGAGAAGGGAGACCCAGTACTTC; abundance: NA; v_gene: TRBV5-4; d_gene: NA; j_gene: TRBJ2-5
CDR3aa: CASSFQTSGSGDTQYF; CDR3nt: TGTGCCAGCAGTTTTCAGACTAGCGGGAGTGGAGATACGCAGTATTTT; abundance: NA; v_gene: TRBV6-5; d_gene: TRBD2; j_gene: TRBJ2-3
CDR3aa: CSVEDRAGWASDEQFF; CDR3nt: TGCAGCGTTGAAGATCGAGCGGGGTGGGCTAGCGATGAGCAGTTCTTC; abundance: NA; v_gene: TRBV29-1; d_gene: TRBD2; j_gene: TRBJ2-1
CDR3aa: CASSLGRGSNQPQHF; CDR3nt: TGTGCCAGCAGCTTGGGGCGGGGAAGCAATCAGCCCCAGCATTTT; abundance: NA; v_gene: TRBV5-6; d_gene: NA; j_gene: TRBJ1-5
CDR3aa: CASSSGQFDEKLFF; CDR3nt: TGTGCCAGTAGTTCCGGACAGTTCGATGAAAAACTGTTTTTT; abundance: NA; v_gene: TRBV19; d_gene: NA; j_gene: TRBJ1-4
CDR3aa: CASSLATRGGTEAFF; CDR3nt: TGTGCCAGCAGCTTGGCAACCAGGGGGGGGACTGAAGCTTTCTTT; abundance: NA; v_gene: TRBV5-5; d_gene: TRBD1; j_gene: TRBJ1-1
CDR3aa: CASSLSIGIGNTIYF; CDR3nt: TGTGCCAGCTCCCTCTCCATCGGGATCGGAAACACCATATATTTT; abundance: once; v_gene: TRBV2; d_gene: NA; j_gene: TRBJ1-3
CDR3aa: CASSYEPKGTQYF; CDR3nt: TGTGCCAGCAGTTACGAGCCCAAAGGGACCCAGTACTTC; abundance: few; v_gene: TRBV27; d_gene: NA; j_gene: TRBJ2-5
CDR3aa: CSASPNYGYTF; CDR3nt: TGCAGTGCTAGTCCGAACTATGGCTACACCTTC; abundance: NA; v_gene: TRBV20-1; d_gene: NA; j_gene: TRBJ1-2
CDR3aa: CASSYSRGSYEQYF; CDR3nt: TGTGCCAGCAGTTACTCCAGGGGTTCCTACGAGCAGTACTTC; abundance: NA; v_gene: TRBV6-5; d_gene: NA; j_gene: TRBJ2-7
CDR3aa: CASSVQRNTEAFF; CDR3nt: TGCGCCAGCAGCGTCCAGAGGAACACTGAAGCTTTCTTT; abundance: NA; v_gene: TRBV5-1; d_gene: NA; j_gene: TRBJ1-1
CDR3aa: CASSFTSGGEQYF; CDR3nt: TGTGCTAGCAGCTTCACTAGCGGGGGCGAGCAGTACTTC; abundance: NA; v_gene: TRBV7-2; d_gene: TRBD2; j_gene: TRBJ2-7
CDR3aa: CASSLDGPRQGSRETQYF; CDR3nt: TGTGCCAGCAGCTTAGATGGTCCCCGACAGGGGTCGAGGGAGACCCAGTACTTC; abundance: NA; v_gene: TRBV11-3; d_gene: TRBD1; j_gene: TRBJ2-5
CDR3aa: CASSLEGPSYNEQFF; CDR3nt: TGTGCCAGCAGTTTAGAAGGGCCCTCCTACAATGAGCAGTTCTTC; abundance: NA; v_gene: TRBV27; d_gene: NA; j_gene: TRBJ2-1
CDR3aa: CASSPPRREGDETQYF; CDR3nt: TGTGCCAGTAGTCCCCCGAGGCGGGAAGGGGATGAGACCCAGTACTTC; abundance: NA; v_gene: TRBV19; d_gene: NA; j_gene: TRBJ2-5
CDR3aa: CASSLLGQAMNTEAFF; CDR3nt: TGTGCCAGCAGTTTATTGGGACAAGCCATGAACACTGAAGCTTTCTTT; abundance: NA; v_gene: TRBV28; d_gene: NA; j_gene: TRBJ1-1
CDR3aa: CASTEGGFSSYEQYF; CDR3nt: TGTGCCAGCACCGAAGGGGGGTTTAGCTCCTACGAGCAGTACTTC; abundance: NA; v_gene: TRBV5-5; d_gene: NA; j_gene: TRBJ2-7
CDR3aa: CASGWDRGIYNEQFF; CDR3nt: TGCGCCAGCGGATGGGACAGGGGGATATACAATGAGCAGTTCTTC; abundance: NA; v_gene: TRBV10-1; d_gene: TRBD1; j_gene: TRBJ2-1
CDR3aa: CASSLWAEGGDTQYF; CDR3nt: TGTGCCAGCAGTTTATGGGCGGAGGGAGGAGATACGCAGTATTTT; abundance: NA; v_gene: TRBV27; d_gene: NA; j_gene: TRBJ2-3
CDR3aa: CASSRTSGGYNEQFF; CDR3nt: TGTGCCAGTAGTAGGACTAGCGGGGGCTACAATGAGCAGTTCTTC; abundance: NA; v_gene: TRBV19; d_gene: TRBD2; j_gene: TRBJ2-1
CDR3aa: CASSALYLTDTQYF; CDR3nt: TGTGCCAGCAGCGCCTTATACCTCACAGATACGCAGTATTTT; abundance: NA; v_gene: TRBV2; d_gene: NA; j_gene: TRBJ2-3
CDR3aa: CASSRAGLAGGTGELFF; CDR3nt: TGTGCCAGCAGCCGCGCAGGACTAGCGGGAGGGACCGGGGAGCTGTTTTTT; abundance: NA; v_gene: TRBV7-3; d_gene: TRBD2; j_gene: TRBJ2-2
CDR3aa: CATSRETGANTGELFF; CDR3nt: TGTGCCACCAGCAGAGAAACAGGGGCGAACACCGGGGAGCTGTTTTTT; abundance: NA; v_gene: TRBV15; d_gene: TRBD1; j_gene: TRBJ2-2
CDR3aa: CASSLGTSGRNEQFF; CDR3nt: TGTGCCAGCAGTCTCGGGACTAGCGGGAGGAATGAGCAGTTCTTC; abundance: NA; v_gene: TRBV28; d_gene: TRBD2; j_gene: TRBJ2-1
CDR3aa: CASSYVLAGSYEQYF; CDR3nt: TGTGCCAGCAGTTACGTCCTAGCGGGTTCCTACGAGCAGTACTTC; abundance: NA; v_gene: TRBV6-5; d_gene: TRBD2; j_gene: TRBJ2-7
CDR3aa: CASSLRRASNTDTQYF; CDR3nt: TGTGCCAGCAGCTTACGGCGGGCCTCGAACACAGATACGCAGTATTTT; abundance: once; v_gene: TRBV7-9; d_gene: NA; j_gene: TRBJ2-3
CDR3aa: CASRAGQENTEAFF; CDR3nt: TGTGCCAGCAGGGCGGGACAGGAGAACACTGAAGCTTTCTTT; abundance: NA; v_gene: TRBV28; d_gene: TRBD1; j_gene: TRBJ1-1
CDR3aa: CASSYGRPSYNEQFF; CDR3nt: TGTGCCAGCAGTTACGGGAGGCCCTCCTACAATGAGCAGTTCTTC; abundance: NA; v_gene: TRBV6-5; d_gene: NA; j_gene: TRBJ2-1
CDR3aa: CASSWTGRQETQYF; CDR3nt: TGTGCCAGCAGCTGGACAGGGCGTCAAGAGACCCAGTACTTC; abundance: NA; v_gene: TRBV2; d_gene: TRBD1; j_gene: TRBJ2-5
CDR3aa: CASKPLTTGGNTDTQYF; CDR3nt: TGTGCCAGCAAGCCCCTCACGACAGGGGGGAACACAGATACGCAGTATTTT; abundance: NA; v_gene: TRBV27; d_gene: TRBD1; j_gene: TRBJ2-3
CDR3aa: CASRSGWSNQPQHF; CDR3nt: TGTGCCAGCAGGTCGGGCTGGAGCAATCAGCCCCAGCATTTT; abundance: NA; v_gene: TRBV27; d_gene: NA; j_gene: TRBJ1-5
CDR3aa: CASSRTGGQPQHF; CDR3nt: TGTGCCAGCAGCCGGACAGGGGGCCAGCCCCAGCATTTT; abundance: NA; v_gene: TRBV14; d_gene: TRBD1; j_gene: TRBJ1-5
CDR3aa: CASSVGRSSGNEQFF; CDR3nt: TGTGCCAGCAGCGTAGGTAGAAGTAGTGGAAATGAGCAGTTCTTC; abundance: NA; v_gene: TRBV9; d_gene: NA; j_gene: TRBJ2-1
CDR3aa: CASSTRFGANVLTF; CDR3nt: TGTGCCAGTAGTACTAGATTTGGGGCCAACGTCCTGACTTTC; abundance: NA; v_gene: TRBV19; d_gene: NA; j_gene: TRBJ2-6
CDR3aa: CASSLDRPGVSNEQFF; CDR3nt: TGTGCCAGCAGCTTAGACCGGCCGGGAGTAAGCAATGAGCAGTTCTTC; abundance: NA; v_gene: TRBV7-2; d_gene: NA; j_gene: TRBJ2-1
CDR3aa: CAWGLAGGVGETQYF; CDR3nt: TGTGCCTGGGGACTAGCGGGAGGGGTTGGGGAGACCCAGTACTTC; abundance: NA; v_gene: TRBV30; d_gene: TRBD2; j_gene: TRBJ2-5
CDR3aa: CAINGNTGELFF; CDR3nt: TGTGCCATCAACGGAAACACCGGGGAGCTGTTTTTT; abundance: NA; v_gene: TRBV10-3; d_gene: NA; j_gene: TRBJ2-2
CDR3aa: CASSDDSTEAFF; CDR3nt: TGTGCCAGCAGTGACGACAGCACTGAAGCTTTCTTT; abundance: few; v_gene: TRBV2; d_gene: NA; j_gene: TRBJ1-1
CDR3aa: CASSLDQNTEAFF; CDR3nt: TGTGCCAGCAGTTTAGACCAAAACACTGAAGCTTTCTTT; abundance: NA; v_gene: TRBV27; d_gene: NA; j_gene: TRBJ1-1
CDR3aa: CASSIGLNEQFF; CDR3nt: TGTGCCAGTAGTATAGGGCTCAATGAGCAGTTCTTC; abundance: NA; v_gene: TRBV19; d_gene: NA; j_gene: TRBJ2-1
CDR3aa: CASRYGGARGEQYF; CDR3nt: TGTGCCAGCCGATACGGTGGGGCTAGAGGAGAGCAGTACTTC; abundance: NA; v_gene: TRBV27; d_gene: NA; j_gene: TRBJ2-7
CDR3aa: CASITGESYEQYF; CDR3nt: TGTGCCAGCATAACGGGAGAATCCTACGAGCAGTACTTC; abundance: NA; v_gene: TRBV2; d_gene: NA; j_gene: TRBJ2-7
CDR3aa: CASSVGVRQNTEAFF; CDR3nt: TGTGCCAGCAGCGTAGGTGTCAGACAGAACACTGAAGCTTTCTTT; abundance: NA; v_gene: TRBV9; d_gene: NA; j_gene: TRBJ1-1
CDR3aa: CASSLRPSGRVRNEQFF; CDR3nt: TGCGCCAGCAGCTTGAGGCCTAGCGGGAGGGTGCGCAATGAGCAGTTCTTC; abundance: NA; v_gene: TRBV5-1; d_gene: TRBD2; j_gene: TRBJ2-1